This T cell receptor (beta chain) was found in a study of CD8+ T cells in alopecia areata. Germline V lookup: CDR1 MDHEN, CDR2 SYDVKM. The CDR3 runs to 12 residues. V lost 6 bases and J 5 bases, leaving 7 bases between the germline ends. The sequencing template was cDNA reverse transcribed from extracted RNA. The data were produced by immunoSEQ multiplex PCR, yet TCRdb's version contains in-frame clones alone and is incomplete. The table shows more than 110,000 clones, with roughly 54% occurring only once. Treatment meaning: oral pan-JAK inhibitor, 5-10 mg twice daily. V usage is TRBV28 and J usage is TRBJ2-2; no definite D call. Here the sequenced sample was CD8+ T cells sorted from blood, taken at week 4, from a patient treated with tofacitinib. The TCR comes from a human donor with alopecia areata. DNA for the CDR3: TGTGCCAGCAGGGGTCCGACCGGGGAGCTGTTTTTT. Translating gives CASRGPTGELFF.